This paragraph reports one TCR beta chain. What it recognizes is unknown. This sample stems from a study of neurological immune-mediated disorders. About the research overall: There were around 35 multiple sclerosis patients; around 31 were relapsing-remitting and 3 were secondary progressive. Points from the study as a whole: Among 34 multiple sclerosis patients, 18 had repertoires that phylogenetic grouping placed in one related-CDR3 cluster, a possible signature. Because no CDR3 amino acid sequences were shared across subjects by expanded clones, private repertoires were suggested in all groups.

Trimming cost V 1 base and J 5 bases, with 8 bases left between them. The CDR3 has 13 amino acids. The germline CDR1 and CDR2 sequences are SGHVS and FNYEAQ. Synthesis of cDNA was accomplished via 5'RACE employing 10-nucleotide random UMIs. TCRdb processed the 5' RACE reads anew with MiXCR; each CDR3 protein has one entry. Here the sample spans around 69,000 distinct CDR3 sequences, 3% to 4% being singletons. This rearrangement joins TRBV7-6 to TRBJ1-2; tentative D call: TRBD1 (5 bases). The sequenced sample consisted of PBMCs. The sequence derives from a man aged 35-49 years with multiple sclerosis. The CDR3 loop is CASSLGDAYGYTF. The CDR3 nucleotides are TGTGCCAGCAGCTTAGGGGACGCGTATGGCTACACCTTC.